This T cell receptor (beta chain) was captured by sequencing in a study of low-dose radiotherapy and immunotherapy resistance in tumors. At the level of the study: Treatment of Cohort 1 consisted of 0.5 Gy per fraction every 2 weeks, adding up to 6.5 Gy. Every two weeks, one day ahead of radiation and immunotherapy, cyclophosphamide 200 mg/m2 was given (intravenously).

This clonotype was seen once. The V end was cut by 5 bases, the J end by 9 bases, with 9 bases between. This CDR3 spans 11 amino acids. Germline V gives CDR1 LNHDA, CDR2 SQIVND (reference sequence). Time point defined: after trial treatment. Treatment indicated: LDRT plus nivolumab, ipilimumab, low-dose cyclophosphamide and aspirin (RACIN trial). In the RACIN dose-escalation trial, donors got nivolumab plus ipilimumab with aspirin, cyclophosphamide and radiotherapy. Priming of first-strand cDNA relied on TRAV- and TRBV-specific primers (covering alpha and beta chains). The authors amplified TCRs for about 20 PCR cycles with a constant-region primer and a V-primer adapter. In TCRdb, the reads were re-called with MiXCR into one record per CDR3 protein. The sample includes around 33,000 distinct CDR3 sequences, approximately 49% of them seen just once.

The V call is TRBV19, the J call TRBJ2-3; perhaps D is TRBD1 or TRBD2 (5 bases each). This material consisted of PBMCs, taken after low-dose radiotherapy plus immunotherapy. The clonotype was recovered from a male donor with gallbladder cancer. The CDR3 protein is CASSPGPTQYF. The CDR3 bases are TGTGCCAGTAGTCCGGGACCGACGCAGTATTTT. The whole variable domain, filled in from reference TRBV19 and TRBJ2-3, reads DGGITQSPKYLFRKEGQNVTLSCEQNLNHDAMYWYRQDPGQGLRLIYYSQIVNDFQKGDIAEGYSVSREKKESFPLTVTSAQKNPTAFYLCASSPGPTQYFGPGTRLTVL.